The T cell receptor (beta chain) described here comes from a study of blood T cells in healthy people across ages. Findings and caveats of the study: Roughly linear age-related decline in beta diversity appeared, significant by age around 42.

A second 7 to 11 cycle PCR used barcoded and J-beta primers. TCRdb re-analysed the 5' RACE reads in MiXCR, keeping a single row per CDR3 protein. The sample yields about 1.1 million distinct CDR3 sequences, more than 30% seen once. Details on this clonotype: What it recognizes is unknown.

Input material: blood. The sequence derives from a man in his late teens or twenties in good health.

The CDR3 reads CSVGGASYGYTF. Written as DNA, the CDR3 is TGCAGCGTCGGGGGCGCAAGCTATGGCTACACCTTC. J is TRBJ1-2 and V is TRBV29-1; tentative D call: TRBD1 (6 bases). The CDR3 has 12 amino acids. V was trimmed by 6 bases and J by 4 bases, leaving 12 bases between them. Germline V gene sequence: CDR1 SQVTM, CDR2 ANQGSEA.